Listed here is a single T cell receptor (beta chain). These data are taken from a study of blood T cell repertoires in COVID-19. Overall study context: Sites in the United States, Italy and Spain provided acute and convalescent COVID-19 samples. PBMCs, B-cell-depleted T cells, or T cells were the source of the cDNA or gDNA that made up the material.

J lost 7 bases, V lost 10 bases, and 10 bases had no gene match. Looked up from germline, CDR1 is LNHDA and CDR2 is SQIVND (reference sequence). The CDR3 contains 13 residues. Original processing notes: How many nucleated cells were present was estimated from reference gene primer amplification. Measured with immunoSEQ multiplex PCR; TCRdb has only the in-frame clones, and not every one. V and J calls plus clone size are reproduced from that table; the DNA served to infer D and trimming. This table has under 60,000 clones, less than 95% appearing once. The chain recombines TRBV19 with TRBJ1-5; the match to TRBD1 covers 7 bases. The sequencing input was peripheral blood. The TCR comes from a human donor in a cohort sampled during active COVID-19. The CDR3 DNA reads as TGTGCCACTCGACAGGGCTTCCGCCAGCCCCAGCATTTT. Translated: CATRQGFRQPQHF. The entire variable domain, with the rest obtained from reference TRBV19 and TRBJ1-5, is as follows: DGGITQSPKYLFRKEGQNVTLSCEQNLNHDAMYWYRQDPGQGLRLIYYSQIVNDFQKGDIAEGYSVSREKKESFPLTVTSAQKNPTAFYLCATRQGFRQPQHFGDGTRLSIL.